The 22 T cell receptor beta chains in this list originate from one sample, sequenced in a study of graft-versus-host responses after intestinal transplantation. Only in-frame clones appear in the TCRdb table, and some are missing; sequencing was by immunoSEQ multiplex PCR. The top ten hold approximately 0.33% of the sample, which has about 83,000 clones, about 89% seen once. What these receptors recognize is not known. The sequences come from unstimulated CD4+ T cells sorted from spleen or lymph node cells, collected before intestinal transplant. These receptors were obtained from a human donor who received an intestinal transplant.

This chain links TRBV6-1 with TRBJ1-1; 10 bases fit TRBD1. Germline CDR1 is MNHNS and CDR2 is SASEGT. This CDR3 comprises 15 residues. With V trimmed by 6 bases and J by 3 bases, 7 bases remained unmatched. The CDR3 protein is CASSEDRGWDTEAFF. DNA for the CDR3: TGTGCCAGCAGCGAGGACAGGGGGTGGGACACTGAAGCTTTCTTT.

CDR3 in amino acids: CASSPEGSGRKVRNTQYF. CDR3 DNA: TGTGCCAGCAGCCCAGAAGGTAGCGGGAGGAAGGTTAGAAATACGCAGTATTTT. The chain employs TRBV7-3 and TRBJ2-3; 10 bases agree with TRBD2. CDR3 length: 18 amino acids. The V gene's germline CDR1 is SGHTA and CDR2 FQGTGA. J was trimmed by 7 bases and V by 5 bases; bases with no gene match: 18.

This clone has just one count. This sequence joins TRBV5-6 and TRBJ2-1; tentatively, D is TRBD2 (6 bases). This CDR3 has 14 residues. Germline V CDR1 and CDR2: SGHDT, YYEEEE. Trimming removed 0 bases from V and 9 bases from J, with 13 bases in between. The CDR3 nucleotides are TGTGCCAGCAGCTTGGGACTAGGCAGTAGTGAGCAGTTCTTC. As protein: CASSLGLGSSEQFF. Full variable domain (remainder filled in from reference TRBV5-6 and TRBJ2-1): DAGVTQSPTHLIKTRGQQVTLRCSPKSGHDTVSWYQQALGQGPQFIFQYYEEEERQRGNFPDRFSGHQFPNYSSELNVNALLLGDSALYLCASSLGLGSSEQFFGPGTRLTVL.

This chain links TRBV5-4 with TRBJ2-3, with 8 bases aligning to TRBD2. After removal of 2 bases from V and 4 bases from J, the junction contained 6 bases not matched to a gene. From germline, CDR1 is SGHNT and CDR2 YYREEE (reference sequence). The CDR3 runs to 15 residues. Here the CDR3 reads CASSFGAGDADTQYF. The CDR3 bases are TGTGCCAGCAGCTTCGGAGCGGGGGACGCAGATACGCAGTATTTT.

CDR3 bases: TGTGCCAGCAGCTTGGCGGGAGGCGCCTACGAGCAGTACTTC. Its translation is CASSLAGGAYEQYF. V is TRBV5-4 and J is TRBJ2-7; 7 nucleotides match TRBD2. V shed 0 bases, J shed 2 bases, and the junction held 2 bases outside the gene matches. The CDR3 spans 14 residues. Germline loops: CDR1 SGHNT, CDR2 YYREEE (reference sequence).

V is TRBV7-2 and J is TRBJ2-3, with D maybe TRBD2 (6 bases). The CDR3 is 14 residues long. Trimming stripped 5 bases from V and 2 bases from J, with 11 bases between. Germline V gene lookup returns CDR1 SGHTA and CDR2 FQGNSA. DNA of the CDR3: TGTGCCAGCAGCAGACTAGGGCCCACAGATACGCAGTATTTT. Protein sequence: CASSRLGPTDTQYF.

This chain connects TRBV5-6 to TRBJ2-7; TRBD2 is a possible D gene (5 bases). Germline V gives CDR1 SGHDT, CDR2 YYEEEE. The V end was cut by 1 base, the J end by 7 bases, with 15 bases between. CDR3 length equals 14 residues. In DNA form, the CDR3 reads TGTGCCAGCAGCTTGTTAACCGGGATAGGGGAGCAGTACTTC. Translated, it gives CASSLLTGIGEQYF.

The chain couples TRBV27 to TRBJ2-3, with 12 bases that match TRBD2. The V segment lost 7 bases and the J segment 8 bases; nucleotides outside the gene matches: 10. Looked up from germline, CDR1 is MNHEY and CDR2 is SMNVEV (reference sequence). The CDR3 has 15 residues. The CDR3 DNA reads TGTGCCAGCACTACTACCCCTAGCGGGGGGGGTACGCAGTATTTT. This encodes CASTTTPSGGGTQYF.

DNA of the CDR3: TGTGCCAGTATACAGGGGGAAGTGGGTGGCTACACCTTC. As protein: CASIQGEVGGYTF. The chain links TRBV19 to TRBJ1-2, with TRBD1 identical over 8 bases. The J segment lost 7 bases and the V segment lost 7 bases, leaving 8 bases of the junction unmatched. Per germline, CDR1 LNHDA and CDR2 SQIVND (reference sequence). This CDR3 spans 13 amino acids.

The chain couples TRBV5-4 to TRBJ2-5, with D possibly matching TRBD1 (6 bases). With 0 bases removed from V and 5 bases from J, the gap between germline ends came to 11 bases. The CDR3 is 14 residues long. Germline CDR1 SGHNT, CDR2 YYREEE (reference sequence). The CDR3 spells CASSLDPQGETQYF. CDR3 DNA sequence: TGTGCCAGCAGCTTGGACCCCCAGGGGGAGACCCAGTACTTC.

Only one count was recorded for this clone. CDR3 region: CASRAEGGSGYTF. The CDR3 DNA reads TGTGCCAGCAGGGCGGAAGGGGGATCTGGCTACACCTTC. V gene TRBV5-4 combines with J gene TRBJ1-2, with a possible D match to TRBD1 (6 bases). V lost 5 bases, J lost 7 bases, and 15 bases lay in between. The germline gives CDR1 SGHNT, CDR2 YYREEE (reference sequence). The CDR3 has 13 residues.

The rearrangement links TRBV19 to TRBJ2-7, with 7 bases aligning to TRBD1. The CDR3 runs 16 residues. V gave up 4 bases and J gave up 0 bases; unmatched junction bases: 9. Germline CDR1 and CDR2: LNHDA and SQIVND (reference sequence). CDR3 nucleotides: TGTGCCAGTAGTAGGTCCGGGACAGTTTCCTCCTACGAGCAGTACTTC. Its translation: CASSRSGTVSSYEQYF.

J is TRBJ1-5 and V is TRBV15, with D maybe TRBD1 (6 bases). Germline-derived CDR1 and CDR2 are LNHNV and YYDKDF (reference sequence). This CDR3 contains 15 residues. Trimming took off 4 bases at V and 0 bases at J, with 10 bases between the two ends. CDR3 region: CATSNDRISNQPQHF. CDR3 bases: TGTGCCACCAGCAATGACAGGATTAGCAATCAGCCCCAGCATTTT.

The genes are TRBV2 and TRBJ2-5; maybe TRBD1 (6 bases). Trimming cost V 8 bases and J 1 base, with 14 bases left between them. Per the germline V gene, CDR1 is SNHLY and CDR2 is FYNNEI. The CDR3 sequence is 14 residues long. This chain's CDR3 is CASSSSQGQETQYF. The CDR3 nucleotides read TGTGCCAGCTCATCCTCACAGGGCCAAGAGACCCAGTACTTC.

This chain uses TRBV5-1 with TRBJ2-5; D gene ambiguous. The CDR3 has 13 amino acids. Between the trimmed V and J ends, which lost 5 bases and 0 bases, there was a span of 8 bases. Germline V lookup: CDR1 SGHRS, CDR2 YFSETQ. The CDR3 protein is CASSVEYQETQYF. As DNA, the CDR3 is TGCGCCAGCAGTGTAGAGTACCAAGAGACCCAGTACTTC.

The chain is built from TRBV27 and TRBJ1-6, with D unclear. V shed 6 bases and J shed 2 bases, with 14 bases lying between them. This CDR3 is built from 16 residues. Germline values: CDR1 MNHEY, CDR2 SMNVEV (reference sequence). The CDR3 DNA reads TGTGCCAGCAGACTAGCTTGGGCAGCCTATAATTCACCCCTCCACTTT. Encoded protein: CASRLAWAAYNSPLHF.

The V gene is TRBV5-6, the J gene TRBJ2-7; 8 bases line up with TRBD1. The V gene end was trimmed by 0 bases and the J gene end by 0 bases; junction bases not matched to a gene: 5. Germline CDR1 SGHDT, CDR2 YYEEEE. The CDR3 loop spans 16 amino acids. CDR3: CASSLAWGQDSYEQYF. In DNA form, the CDR3 reads TGTGCCAGCAGCTTGGCTTGGGGACAGGACTCCTACGAGCAGTACTTC. The full variable domain, in which reference TRBV5-6 and TRBJ2-7 provide the parts outside the CDR3, is DAGVTQSPTHLIKTRGQQVTLRCSPKSGHDTVSWYQQALGQGPQFIFQYYEEEERQRGNFPDRFSGHQFPNYSSELNVNALLLGDSALYLCASSLAWGQDSYEQYFGPGTRLTVT.

This rearrangement joins TRBV6-5 to TRBJ2-7, with 11 bases that match TRBD2. The CDR3 runs 15 residues. From germline, CDR1 is MNHEY and CDR2 SVGAGI. J gave up 3 bases and V 4 bases, and 5 bases lay outside the gene matches. Here the CDR3 DNA reads TGTGCCAGCAGTTTGGCTAGCGGGGGGAACTACGAGCAGTACTTC. Residues: CASSLASGGNYEQYF.

The chain carries TRBV13 and TRBJ2-7; TRBD2 matches at 9 bases. The CDR3 is 17 amino acids. The V segment lost 5 bases and the J segment 0 bases; nucleotides outside the gene matches: 11. Germline values: CDR1 PRHDT, CDR2 FYEKMQ (reference sequence). As DNA, the CDR3 is TGTGCCAGCAGCCAGGGGTCTAGCGGGACCAGCTCCTACGAGCAGTACTTC. Translation: CASSQGSSGTSSYEQYF.

The CDR3 here is CASTPSGTYEQYF. The CDR3 coding sequence is TGTGCCAGCACTCCTAGCGGGACCTACGAGCAGTACTTC. The V call is TRBV28, the J call TRBJ2-7; 9 nucleotides align to TRBD2. Germline CDR1 MDHEN, CDR2 SYDVKM. The CDR3 is 13 residues long. V was pared by 7 bases and J by 2 bases, with 3 bases of the junction left unmatched. Using reference TRBV28 and TRBJ2-7 for the parts outside the CDR3, the full variable domain is DVKVTQSSRYLVKRTGEKVFLECVQDMDHENMFWYRQDPGLGLRLIYFSYDVKMKEKGDIPEGYSVSREKKERFSLILESASTNQTSMYLCASTPSGTYEQYFGPGTRLTVT.

The chain is built from TRBV6-6 and TRBJ1-4; tentatively, D is TRBD1 (5 bases). Germline V lookup: CDR1 MNHNY, CDR2 SVGAGI (reference sequence). Deletions cut 0 bases from V and 0 bases from J, with 5 bases between. The CDR3 covers 15 residues. CDR3 bases: TGTGCCAGCAGTTACTCGACAGCAACTAATGAAAAACTGTTTTTT. Translated, it gives CASSYSTATNEKLFF.

The V and J genes are TRBV28 and TRBJ1-6; maybe TRBD1 (6 bases). Trimming removed 6 bases from V and 10 bases from J, with 22 bases in between. This CDR3 has 16 amino acids. The germline CDR1 and CDR2 sequences are MDHEN and SYDVKM. The CDR3 loop reads CASRGTDRFLKSPLHF. CDR3 DNA sequence: TGTGCCAGCAGAGGAACAGACAGGTTTCTAAAGTCACCCCTCCACTTT.